This T cell receptor beta chain was profiled in a study of regulatory T cells in long-lasting Graves disease. iRepertoire HTBI primers and Arm-PCR of CDR3 regions built TCR beta libraries. TCRdb used MiXCR to reprocess the multiplex PCR reads, holding one entry per CDR3 protein. Of 550,000 to 700,000 distinct CDR3 sequences in the sample, roughly 16% were seen once. General observations from the study: Under persistent disease, TRBV28, TRBJ1-2 and TRBJ2-5 were used preferentially.

Remarks on this clonotype: Its antigen remains unidentified. A clone one base away is much larger, so this may be a read error.

The time point is: newly diagnosed GD, antithyroid drugs for less than 3 months. Scientists built the TCR library using RNA that was extracted from PBMCs. CDR3 length: 15 residues. Germline CDR1 MNHEY, CDR2 SVGEGT. Another study also made use of these data, one on T cells in Graves' hyperthyroidism and ophthalmopathy. That study reports: Newly diagnosed hyperthyroidism, duration under 2 months, in patients aged 18 to 65. Most clonotypes that expanded in the thyroid above 0.001 also showed up in blood.

The sequence was collected from a man between 18 and 35 years old with Graves disease. The sequencing here drew on peripheral blood mononuclear cells (PBMCs), taken at new diagnosis, from a patient treated with antithyroid drugs. The chain links TRBV6-2 or TRBV6-3 to TRBJ2-7; TRBD1 aligns across 11 bases. CDR3 amino acids: CVSRNRDRGFYEQYF. CDR3 nucleotides: TGTGTCAGCAGAAACCGGGACAGGGGGTTCTACGAGCAGTACTTC.